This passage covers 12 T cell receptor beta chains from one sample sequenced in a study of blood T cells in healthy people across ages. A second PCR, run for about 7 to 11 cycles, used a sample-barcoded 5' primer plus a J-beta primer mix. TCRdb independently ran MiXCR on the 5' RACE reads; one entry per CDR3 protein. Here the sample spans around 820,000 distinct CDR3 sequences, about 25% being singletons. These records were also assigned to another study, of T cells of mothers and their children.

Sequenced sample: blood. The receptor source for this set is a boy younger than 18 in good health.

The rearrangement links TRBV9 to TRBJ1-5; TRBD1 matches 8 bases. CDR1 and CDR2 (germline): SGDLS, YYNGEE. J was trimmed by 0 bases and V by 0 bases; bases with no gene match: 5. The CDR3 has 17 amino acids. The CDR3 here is CASSVGDRPDSNQPQHF. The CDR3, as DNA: TGTGCCAGCAGCGTAGGGGACAGGCCGGATAGCAATCAGCCCCAGCATTTT.

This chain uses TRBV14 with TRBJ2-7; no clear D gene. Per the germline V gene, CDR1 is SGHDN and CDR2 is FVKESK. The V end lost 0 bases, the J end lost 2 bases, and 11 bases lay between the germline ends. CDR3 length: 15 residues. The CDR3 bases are TGTGCCAGCAGCCAAGAGTCGGACGCGACCTACGAGCAGTACTTC. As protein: CASSQESDATYEQYF.

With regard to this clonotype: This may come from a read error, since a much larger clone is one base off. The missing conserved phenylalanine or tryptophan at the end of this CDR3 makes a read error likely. The DNA for the CDR3 is TGTGCCAGCAGCTTTCGGTGGGGACTTGAGGACGAGCAGTACCTC. Amino acid sequence: CASSFRWGLEDEQYL. The chain has TRBV7-2 and TRBJ2-7; perhaps TRBD2 as D (6 bases). Deletions cut 3 bases from V and 5 bases from J, with 17 bases between. CDR1 is SGHTA, CDR2 FQGNSA, per germline. The CDR3 totals 15 residues.

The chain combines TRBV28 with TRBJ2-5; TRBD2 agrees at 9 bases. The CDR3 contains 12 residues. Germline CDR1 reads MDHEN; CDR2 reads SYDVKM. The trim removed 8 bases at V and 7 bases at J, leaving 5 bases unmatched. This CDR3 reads CASQREVGTQYF. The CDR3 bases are TGTGCCAGCCAGCGGGAGGTGGGGACCCAGTACTTC.

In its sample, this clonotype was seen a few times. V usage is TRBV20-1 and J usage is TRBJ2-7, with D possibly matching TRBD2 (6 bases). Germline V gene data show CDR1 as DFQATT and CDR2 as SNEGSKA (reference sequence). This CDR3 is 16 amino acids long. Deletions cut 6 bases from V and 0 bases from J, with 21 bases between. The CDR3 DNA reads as TGCAGTGCGAGGGACTCCCTGGGGCAAAGCTCCTACGAGCAGTACTTC. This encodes CSARDSLGQSSYEQYF.

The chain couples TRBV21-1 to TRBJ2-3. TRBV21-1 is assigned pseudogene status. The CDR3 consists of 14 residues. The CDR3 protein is CASSKGTNTDTQYF. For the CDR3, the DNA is TGTGCCAGCAGCAAAGGGACTAACACAGATACGCAGTATTTT.

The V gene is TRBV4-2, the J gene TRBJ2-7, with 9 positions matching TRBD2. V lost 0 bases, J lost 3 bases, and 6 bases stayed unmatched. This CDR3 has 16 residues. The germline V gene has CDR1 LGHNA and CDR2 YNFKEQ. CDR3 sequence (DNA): TGTGCCAGCAGCCAAGAAAGAGCGGGAGGTATCTACGAGCAGTACTTC. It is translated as CASSQERAGGIYEQYF.

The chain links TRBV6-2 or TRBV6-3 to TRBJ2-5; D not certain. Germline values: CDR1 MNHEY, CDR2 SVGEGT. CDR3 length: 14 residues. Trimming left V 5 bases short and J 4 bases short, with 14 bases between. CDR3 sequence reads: CASSPPMGPETQYF. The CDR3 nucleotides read TGTGCCAGCAGTCCGCCGATGGGCCCAGAGACCCAGTACTTC.

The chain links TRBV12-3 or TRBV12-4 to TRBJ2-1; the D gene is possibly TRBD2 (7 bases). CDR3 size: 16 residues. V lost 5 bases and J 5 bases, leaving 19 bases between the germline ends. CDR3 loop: CASSRWGLAVNNEQFF. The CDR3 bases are TGTGCCAGCAGTCGATGGGGGCTAGCGGTGAACAATGAGCAGTTCTTC.

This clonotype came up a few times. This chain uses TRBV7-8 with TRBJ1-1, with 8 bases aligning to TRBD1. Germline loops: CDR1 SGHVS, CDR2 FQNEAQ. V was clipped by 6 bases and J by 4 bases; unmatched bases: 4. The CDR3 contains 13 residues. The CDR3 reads CASRDRVSTEAFF. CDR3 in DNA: TGTGCCAGCAGGGACAGGGTGTCCACTGAAGCTTTCTTT.

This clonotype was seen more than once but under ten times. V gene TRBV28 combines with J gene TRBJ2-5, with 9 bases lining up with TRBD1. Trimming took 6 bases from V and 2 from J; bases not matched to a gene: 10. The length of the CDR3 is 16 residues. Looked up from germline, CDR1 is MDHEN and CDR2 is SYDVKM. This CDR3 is CASSGGTGILQETQYF. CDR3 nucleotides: TGTGCCAGCAGCGGCGGGACAGGGATACTACAAGAGACCCAGTACTTC.

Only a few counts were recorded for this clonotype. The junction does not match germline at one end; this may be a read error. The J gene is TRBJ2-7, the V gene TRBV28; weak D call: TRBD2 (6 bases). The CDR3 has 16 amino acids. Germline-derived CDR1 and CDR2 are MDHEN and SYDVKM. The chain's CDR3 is CASSRGRRVGSCEQYF. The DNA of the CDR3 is TGTGCCAGCAGTCGGGGGAGGAGGGTGGGCTCCTGCGAGCAGTACTTC. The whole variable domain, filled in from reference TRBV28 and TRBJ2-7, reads DVKVTQSSRYLVKRTGEKVFLECVQDMDHENMFWYRQDPGLGLRLIYFSYDVKMKEKGDIPEGYSVSREKKERFSLILESASTNQTSMYLCASSRGRRVGSCEQYFGPGTRLTVT.